These 14 T cell receptor beta chains were sequenced from one sample in a study of blood T cell repertoires in COVID-19. Only in-frame clones appear in the TCRdb table, and some are missing; sequencing was by immunoSEQ multiplex PCR. This sample has hundreds of thousands of clones, with 80% to 90% found just once. Sequenced material: PBMCs or T cells enriched from blood (not recorded which). All receptors derive from a woman in her thirties who had been exposed to COVID-19.

The genes are TRBV30 and TRBJ1-1, with D tentatively TRBD1 (6 bases). Trimming cost V 4 bases and J 5 bases, with 20 bases left between them. The CDR3 loop spans 15 amino acids. In germline, CDR1 is GTSNPN, CDR2 SVGIG (reference sequence). This CDR3 reads CAWNLFGGKWTEAFF. For the CDR3, the DNA is TGTGCCTGGAACCTTTTTGGGGGCAAGTGGACTGAAGCTTTCTTT.

This chain connects TRBV5-4 to TRBJ1-2; D ambiguous. Trimming cost V 1 base and J 8 bases, with 9 bases left between them. CDR3 length equals 12 residues. CDR1 is SGHNT, CDR2 YYREEE, per germline (reference sequence). DNA for the CDR3: TGTGCCAGCAGCTTGTCCGGGGAGGGCTACACCTTC. It yields the protein CASSLSGEGYTF.

V gene TRBV7-2 combines with J gene TRBJ1-5; a weak D match, TRBD1 (6 bases). Germline loops: CDR1 SGHTA, CDR2 FQGNSA. V shed 2 bases and J shed 2 bases, with 13 bases lying between them. The CDR3 totals 16 residues. The CDR3 loop is CASSLWVSGGNQPQHF. CDR3 DNA sequence: TGTGCCAGCAGCTTATGGGTTTCAGGGGGCAATCAGCCCCAGCATTTT.

This chain connects TRBV7-9 to TRBJ1-2; the D gene is possibly TRBD1 (6 bases). CDR1 and CDR2 (germline): SEHNR, FQNEAQ (reference sequence). The V gene lost 5 bases and the J gene lost 2 bases, with 12 bases spanning the gap. There are 14 residues in the CDR3. As DNA, the CDR3 is TGTGCCAGCAGCCGCGGGGGCGTGAACTATGGCTACACCTTC. Translated: CASSRGGVNYGYTF.

The rearrangement links TRBV18 to TRBJ1-2; the D gene is possibly TRBD1 (5 bases). Trimming removed 5 bases from V and 6 bases from J, with 10 bases in between. From germline, CDR1 is KGHSH and CDR2 LQKENI. The CDR3 is 12 residues long. The CDR3 sequence: CASSREGDGYTF. CDR3 DNA sequence: TGTGCCAGCTCAAGAGAAGGGGATGGCTACACCTTC.

This chain connects TRBV24-1 to TRBJ2-7; TRBD1 matches at 7 bases. The CDR3 has 15 residues. From germline, CDR1 is KGHDR and CDR2 SFDVKD. The V segment lost 5 bases and the J segment 2 bases; nucleotides outside the gene matches: 8. CDR3 DNA: TGTGCCACCAGTGCCTCATCCGGGACAGCCTACGAGCAGTACTTC. This encodes CATSASSGTAYEQYF.

This sequence joins TRBV19 and TRBJ1-4; TRBD1 matches at 9 bases. The germline V gene has CDR1 LNHDA and CDR2 SQIVND (reference sequence). V lost 4 bases to trimming and J lost 3 bases; unmatched junction nucleotides: 12. This CDR3 comprises 18 residues. CDR3 DNA sequence: TGTGCCAGTAGTACCGTCCCGGGACAGGGATCGGCTAATGAAAAACTGTTTTTT. Residues: CASSTVPGQGSANEKLFF.

V usage is TRBV5-1 and J usage is TRBJ1-3; D may be TRBD1 (5 bases). There are 15 residues in the CDR3. V dropped 4 bases and J dropped 9 bases, with 20 bases sitting between them. CDR1 and CDR2 from the germline V gene are SGHRS and YFSETQ. The CDR3 DNA reads as TGCGCCAGCAGCCCTGACGGTCAGGGAAGTCTCACCATATATTTT. Translation: CASSPDGQGSLTIYF.

The V gene is TRBV3-1 (or the pseudogene TRBV3-2), the J gene TRBJ1-3, with D hard to call. There are 15 residues in the CDR3. Trimming removed 0 bases at V and 4 bases at J, with 10 bases between. Germline V gene lookup returns CDR1 LGHDT and CDR2 YNNKEL (reference sequence). CDR3 protein: CASSQDTREGNTIYF. The CDR3 nucleotides read TGTGCCAGCAGCCAAGATACAAGGGAGGGAAACACCATATATTTT.

This clone was counted only a few times. This chain joins TRBV18 and TRBJ2-3; 7 bases line up with TRBD1. This CDR3 is built from 16 residues. The trim removed 3 bases at V and 0 bases at J, leaving 6 bases unmatched. In germline, CDR1 is KGHSH, CDR2 LQKENI. The CDR3 coding sequence is TGTGCCAGCTCACCTCTGGGACAGTCTAGCACAGATACGCAGTATTTT. This gives the protein CASSPLGQSSTDTQYF.

This chain links TRBV19 with TRBJ1-3; TRBD1 aligns across 9 bases. The CDR3 contains 15 residues. Germline CDR1 is LNHDA and CDR2 is SQIVND (reference sequence). The V segment lost 5 bases and the J segment 3 bases; nucleotides outside the gene matches: 5. CDR3 nucleotide sequence: TGTGCCAGTAGTTCATACAGGGGGCGTGGAAACACCATATATTTT. Translated, it gives CASSSYRGRGNTIYF.

This clone was detected only a few times. The rearrangement links TRBV5-1 to TRBJ2-7, with 8 bases lining up with TRBD2. The CDR3 loop spans 15 amino acids. The V gene end was trimmed by 5 bases and the J gene end by 2 bases; junction bases not matched to a gene: 9. Germline CDR1 SGHRS, CDR2 YFSETQ. The CDR3 sequence: CASSRPSGSTYEQYF. CDR3 nucleotide sequence: TGCGCCAGCAGTCGGCCTAGCGGGTCCACCTACGAGCAGTACTTC.

V gene TRBV6-5 combines with J gene TRBJ1-2; no clear D gene. Trimming shortened V by 6 bases and J by 4 bases, and 15 bases separated the two germline ends. Germline CDR1 MNHEY, CDR2 SVGAGI. This CDR3 has 14 amino acids. In nucleotides, the CDR3 is TGTGCCAGCAGGGACTCTGGGAGAGGCTATGGCTACACCTTC. This sequence encodes CASRDSGRGYGYTF.

The chain uses TRBV2 and TRBJ2-3; D may be TRBD2 (5 bases). The germline gives CDR1 SNHLY, CDR2 FYNNEI. Trimming took 11 bases from V and 6 from J, leaving 15 bases between them. The CDR3 consists of 12 residues. The CDR3 coding sequence is TGTGCCGGCGGCGCGGTAGCGGATACGCAGTATTTT. It is translated as CAGGAVADTQYF.